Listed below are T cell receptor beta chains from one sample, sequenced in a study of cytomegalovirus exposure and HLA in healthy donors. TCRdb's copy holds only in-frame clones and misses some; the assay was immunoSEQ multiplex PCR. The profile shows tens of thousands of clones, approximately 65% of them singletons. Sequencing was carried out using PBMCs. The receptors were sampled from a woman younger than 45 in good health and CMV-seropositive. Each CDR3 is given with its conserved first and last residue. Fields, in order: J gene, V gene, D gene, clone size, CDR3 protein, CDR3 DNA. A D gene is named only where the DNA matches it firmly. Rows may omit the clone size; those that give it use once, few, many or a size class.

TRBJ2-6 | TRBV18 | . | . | CASSQNSGANVLTF | TGTGCCAGCTCCCAAAATTCTGGGGCCAACGTCCTGACTTTC
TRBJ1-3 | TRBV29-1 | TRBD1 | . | CSVGDRSGNTIYF | TGCAGCGTTGGGGACAGATCTGGAAACACCATATATTTT
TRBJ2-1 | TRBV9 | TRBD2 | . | CASSVEPAGRISHEQFF | TGTGCCAGCAGCGTAGAACCAGCGGGAAGGATTTCCCATGAGCAGTTCTTC
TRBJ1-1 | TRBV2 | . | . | CASSEGGGVDTEAFF | TGTGCCAGCAGTGAAGGGGGGGGCGTGGACACTGAAGCTTTCTTT
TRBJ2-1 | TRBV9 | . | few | CASSAGGSSYNEQFF | TGTGCCAGCAGTGCCGGGGGAAGCTCCTACAATGAGCAGTTCTTC
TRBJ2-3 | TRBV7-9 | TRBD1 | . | CASSLGQGGDTQYF | TGTGCCAGCAGCCTCGGACAGGGAGGAGATACGCAGTATTTT
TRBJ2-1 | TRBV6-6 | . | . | CASRPGGGGLYNEQFF | TGTGCCAGCAGACCCGGGGGCGGGGGCCTCTACAATGAGCAGTTCTTC
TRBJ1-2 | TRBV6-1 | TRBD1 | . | CASTAGQGARGYTF | TGTGCCAGCACCGCGGGACAGGGGGCGCGTGGCTACACCTTC
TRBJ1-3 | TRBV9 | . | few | CASSPISSGNTIYF | TGTGCCAGCAGCCCGATTAGCTCTGGAAACACCATATATTTT
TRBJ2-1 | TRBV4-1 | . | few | CASRGAGSTSYNEQFF | TGCGCCAGCAGAGGAGCGGGCTCCACCTCCTACAATGAGCAGTTCTTC
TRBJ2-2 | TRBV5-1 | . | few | CASSSDTYTGELFF | TGCGCCAGCAGCTCTGACACTTACACCGGGGAGCTGTTTTTT
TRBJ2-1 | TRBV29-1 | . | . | CSAGWGGPSNEQFF | TGCAGCGCCGGTTGGGGAGGCCCGTCCAATGAGCAGTTCTTC
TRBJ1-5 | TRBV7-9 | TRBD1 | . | CASSLGNVRDSDNQPQHF | TGTGCCAGCAGCCTCGGGAACGTCCGGGACAGCGATAATCAGCCCCAGCATTTT
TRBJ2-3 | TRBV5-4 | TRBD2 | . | CASSPTGGSNGDTQYF | TGTGCCAGCAGCCCCACGGGGGGTTCTAACGGAGATACGCAGTATTTT